Reported below is one TCR beta chain. The antigen this receptor binds is unknown. No much larger clone exists at a distance of one base, and base qualities are not known. The data originate from a study of PD-1 blockade in mismatch repair-deficient tumors (dated by TCRdb to 2016 to 2017). With respect to the entire study: Between late 2013 and September 2016, the trial enrolled 70 to 100 consecutive patients with 12 mismatch repair-deficient cancer types, every one of whom had been previously treated and was progressing. Deep sequencing of TCR CDR3 regions was used to track tumor-associated T cell clones in peripheral blood of patients responding to PD-1 blockade.

V is cut back by 2 bases and J by 5 bases, with 8 bases in the junction unmatched. In the germline V gene, CDR1 corresponds to SGHTA and CDR2 to FQGTGA. Spanning cysteine to phenylalanine, the CDR3 consists of 17 amino acids. Only the CDR3 part of the read is kept: 51 bases, read in frame from the first base. What the work shows at the level of the full study, not this receptor alone: Rapid expansion after pembrolizumab followed by contraction, generally before radiologic responses, was shown by tumor-resident clones, which were often undetectable in blood before treatment.

The library was built by means of the immunoSEQ multiplex PCR assay. Entries here come from immuneACCESS through TCRdb and include only in-frame sequences with V and J called. Some clones fail to appear in such tables; in the studies checked, an unresolved V gene covers under half of the shortfall, and the cause of the remainder is unknown. This sample has under 50,000 clones in its table, and over 60% of those were observed once. Approximately 3.5% of the sample goes to the ten largest clones. The label giving this sample's time point can be read as: peripheral blood before pembrolizumab. For each enrolled patient, mismatch repair deficiency was established using either polymerase chain reaction or immunohistochemistry. TCR sequencing was performed for a few patients who responded to pembrolizumab therapy. Pembrolizumab PD-1 blockade was prospectively tested in advanced mismatch repair-deficient cancers, regardless of tissue of origin, in the phase II trial. Peripheral blood T cell samples were serially collected before and at multiple times after PD-1 blockade was started. Blood sampling time points were reported as weeks after the first dose of pembrolizumab.

The sample here was PBMCs, taken before pembrolizumab treatment. This clonotype was obtained from an adult with mismatch repair-deficient cancer. The chain was built from TRBV7-3 and TRBJ2-1; 11 bases in the middle match TRBD1. In nucleotide form, the sequence is TGTGCCAGCAGCTTAGCAGAGTTGGGACAGGGGGACAATGAGCAGTTCTTC. Translation gives CASSLAELGQGDNEQFF. The entire variable domain, with the stretches around the CDR3 drawn from the reference TRBV7-3 and TRBJ2-1 proteins, is GAGVSQTPSNKVTEKGKYVELRCDPISGHTALYWYRQSLGQGPEFLIYFQGTGAADDSGLPNDRFFAVRPEGSVSTLKIQRTERGDSAVYLCASSLAELGQGDNEQFFGPGTRLTVL.